These T cell receptor beta chains were read from a single sample in a study of OX40 agonist ivuxolimab in advanced cancers. Clones were read by immunoSEQ multiplex PCR, and TCRdb kept only the in-frame ones, dropping some. The sample lists about 76,000 clones, about 82% seen once, with about 0.6% in the top ten. The source material was CD4+ or CD8+ T cells sorted from blood, sampled in a trial of the OX40 agonist ivuxolimab. These receptors originate from an adult with an advanced solid tumor such as melanoma, head and neck, liver or kidney cancer. Each CDR3 is given with its conserved first and last residue. A D gene is named only where the DNA matches it firmly. Not all rows give a size; the values are once, few, many and, for expanded clones, a class.

>TRBV6-6|NA|TRBJ2-7|TRBD1
CASSYKPGQPTYEQYF
TGTGCCAGCAGTTATAAGCCGGGACAGCCGACCTACGAGCAGTACTTC
>TRBV7-2|NA|TRBJ1-3|NA
CASSLGSGNTIYF
TGTGCCAGCAGCTTAGGGTCGGGAAACACCATATATTTT
>TRBV25-1|NA|TRBJ2-2|TRBD1
CASTPGTGLANTGELFF
TGTGCCAGCACCCCAGGGACAGGGCTAGCGAACACCGGGGAGCTGTTTTTT
>TRBV5-1|NA|TRBJ1-6|NA
CASSLGATESPLHF
TGCGCCAGCAGTCTGGGGGCCACGGAATCACCCCTCCACTTT
>TRBV5-1|NA|TRBJ1-6|NA
CASSSADRFYNSPLHF
TGCGCCAGCAGCTCAGCCGACAGATTCTATAATTCACCCCTCCACTTT
>TRBV7-9|few|TRBJ2-5|NA
CASSLYETQYF
TGTGCCAGCAGCTTATATGAGACCCAGTACTTC
>TRBV9|NA|TRBJ2-3|TRBD2
CASSVALAGVSTDTQYF
TGTGCCAGCAGCGTAGCTCTAGCGGGGGTTAGCACAGATACGCAGTATTTT
>TRBV5-5|NA|TRBJ2-2|TRBD1
CASSLQGTEAGELFF
TGTGCCAGCAGCTTACAGGGGACAGAGGCCGGGGAGCTGTTTTTT
>TRBV5-5|NA|TRBJ1-3|NA
CASSLLVVGNSGNTIYF
TGTGCCAGCAGCTTGTTGGTTGTCGGAAACTCTGGAAACACCATATATTTT
>TRBV7-9|NA|TRBJ2-5|NA
CASIPLGETQYF
TGTGCCAGCATCCCTCTAGGGGAGACCCAGTACTTC
>TRBV5-1|NA|TRBJ2-3|TRBD1
CASSLLAGGVTDTQYF
TGCGCCAGCAGCTTATTGGCAGGGGGAGTCACAGATACGCAGTATTTT
>TRBV18|NA|TRBJ1-1|NA
CASSPLRGGSEAFF
TGTGCCAGCTCACCTCTAAGGGGAGGGTCTGAAGCTTTCTTT
>TRBV18|NA|TRBJ1-6|NA
CASSAGDTRSYNSPLHF
TGTGCCAGCTCCGCGGGGGACACCCGCTCCTATAATTCACCCCTCCACTTT
>TRBV7-2|NA|TRBJ2-5|TRBD1
CASSTGQGGQETQYF
TGTGCCAGCAGCACCGGACAGGGTGGACAAGAGACCCAGTACTTC
>TRBV30|NA|TRBJ2-4|TRBD1
CAWSVGPGGEDIQYF
TGTGCCTGGAGTGTGGGTCCAGGGGGCGAGGACATTCAGTACTTC
>TRBV4-3|NA|TRBJ2-3|TRBD2
CASSLTWRGASTDTQYF
TGCGCCAGCAGCCTCACCTGGCGGGGGGCCAGCACAGATACGCAGTATTTT
>TRBV20-1|NA|TRBJ1-2|TRBD1
CSAGGGYGYTF
TGCAGTGCAGGGGGCGGCTATGGCTACACCTTC
>TRBV2|NA|TRBJ2-7|TRBD1
CASRDFGTAYEQYF
TGTGCCAGCAGGGATTTCGGGACAGCCTACGAGCAGTACTTC
>TRBV7-2|NA|TRBJ1-2|NA
CASSSLGTSGYTF
TGTGCCAGCAGCTCGCTCGGGACGAGCGGCTACACCTTC
>TRBV7-3|NA|TRBJ2-5|NA
CASSLNGGQETQYF
TGTGCCAGCAGCTTAAATGGGGGGCAAGAGACCCAGTACTTC
>TRBV15|NA|TRBJ1-2|TRBD1
CATSRDKGQGYGYTF
TGTGCCACCAGCAGAGATAAGGGACAGGGCTATGGCTACACCTTC
>TRBV11-2|NA|TRBJ2-1|TRBD2
CASSSLPLAGGLGEQFF
TGTGCCAGCAGCTCGTTACCACTAGCGGGGGGGCTTGGTGAGCAGTTCTTC
>TRBV27|NA|TRBJ2-7|TRBD1
CASSPRQGAVYEQYF
TGTGCCAGCAGTCCACGCCAGGGGGCGGTCTACGAGCAGTACTTC
>TRBV6-1|NA|TRBJ1-1|NA
CASNYLGLMNTEAFF
TGTGCCAGCAACTACTTGGGACTGATGAACACTGAAGCTTTCTTT
>TRBV19|few|TRBJ1-1|NA
CASSRARGFSEAFF
TGTGCCAGTAGCCGAGCTAGGGGGTTTTCGGAAGCTTTCTTT
>TRBV5-5|once|TRBJ2-7|NA
CASSPGQTFYEQYF
TGTGCCAGCAGCCCCGGACAGACGTTCTACGAGCAGTACTTC
>TRBV6-5|NA|TRBJ2-7|NA
CASTSPGRKQYF
TGTGCCAGCACTTCTCCGGGGCGGAAGCAGTACTTC
>TRBV7-9|NA|TRBJ2-2|NA
CASSLVAELELFF
TGTGCCAGCAGCTTAGTCGCAGAGCTGGAGCTGTTTTTT
>TRBV7-7|few|TRBJ2-7|TRBD2
CASSLSGTSGGAYEQYF
TGTGCTAGCAGCTTATCCGGGACTAGCGGGGGGGCCTACGAGCAGTACTTC
>TRBV18|NA|TRBJ2-5|TRBD2
CASSPRTSGMETQYF
TGTGCCAGCTCACCTCGGACTAGCGGTATGGAGACCCAGTACTTC
>TRBV4-2|NA|TRBJ2-1|TRBD2
CASSQESSGGYNEQFF
TGTGCCAGCAGCCAAGAAAGCAGCGGGGGCTACAATGAGCAGTTCTTC
>TRBV6-5|NA|TRBJ1-3|NA
CASSYSADYGNTIYF
TGTGCCAGCAGTTACTCGGCAGACTATGGAAACACCATATATTTT
>TRBV13|NA|TRBJ2-2|NA
CASSLQGGELFF
TGTGCCAGCAGCTTACAAGGCGGGGAGCTGTTTTTT
>TRBV7-2|NA|TRBJ2-3|NA
CASSPSPWSTDTQYF
TGTGCCAGCAGCCCCAGTCCCTGGAGCACAGATACGCAGTATTTT
>TRBV6-5|NA|TRBJ2-2|NA
CASTLRGAGELFF
TGTGCCAGCACCCTAAGGGGGGCCGGGGAGCTGTTTTTT
>TRBV6-5|NA|TRBJ2-2|NA
CASSTRPGELFF
TGTGCCAGCAGTACTAGACCCGGGGAGCTGTTTTTT
>TRBV6-6|NA|TRBJ2-1|TRBD2
CASSLAGGPAEQFF
TGTGCCAGCAGTTTAGCGGGGGGGCCGGCGGAGCAGTTCTTC
>TRBV29-1|once|TRBJ2-7|NA
CSVSSRVRGEQYF
TGCAGCGTTTCATCCCGGGTCCGAGGGGAGCAGTACTTC
>TRBV19|NA|TRBJ1-1|NA
CASTGQGYTEAFF
TGTGCCAGTACGGGCCAAGGGTACACTGAAGCTTTCTTT
>TRBV4-3|NA|TRBJ2-1|NA
CASSQDLRNEQFF
TGCGCCAGCAGCCAAGATCTGCGGAATGAGCAGTTCTTC
>TRBV21-1|NA|TRBJ1-4|NA
CASSKGEGTNEKLFF
TGTGCCAGCAGCAAAGGGGAGGGTACTAATGAAAAACTGTTTTTT
>TRBV7-2|NA|TRBJ2-2|NA
CASRSGNQGRTGELFF
TGTGCCAGCAGGTCAGGGAATCAGGGACGTACCGGGGAGCTGTTTTTT
>TRBV7-2|NA|TRBJ1-5|NA
CASSPWANQPQHF
TGTGCCAGCAGCCCCTGGGCCAATCAGCCCCAGCATTTT
>TRBV5-6|NA|TRBJ1-6|NA
CASSLGRGRSPLHF
TGTGCCAGCAGCTTGGGCAGGGGTAGGTCACCCCTCCACTTT
>TRBV7-2|few|TRBJ2-2|NA
CASSLYSGAGFTGELFF
TGTGCCAGCAGCTTATATTCAGGGGCCGGTTTTACCGGGGAGCTGTTTTTT
>TRBV6-5|NA|TRBJ2-7|NA
CASSLVGREQYF
TGTGCCAGCAGTTTGGTAGGGCGGGAGCAGTACTTC
>TRBV2|NA|TRBJ2-2|TRBD2
CASRGGITGELFF
TGTGCCAGCAGGGGGGGGATCACCGGGGAGCTGTTTTTT
>TRBV5-1|NA|TRBJ2-5|TRBD2
CASSLGLAGDQETQYF
TGCGCCAGCAGCTTGGGGCTAGCGGGGGACCAAGAGACCCAGTACTTC
>TRBV7-9|NA|TRBJ2-1|NA
CASSLGLGGAYNEQFF
TGTGCCAGCAGCTTAGGCTTAGGAGGGGCGTACAATGAGCAGTTCTTC
>TRBV11-2|NA|TRBJ1-1|NA
CASGPLRSNTEAFF
TGTGCCAGCGGCCCCCTACGGTCGAACACTGAAGCTTTCTTT
>TRBV5-5|NA|TRBJ2-5|NA
CASSISGTEETQYF
TGTGCCAGCAGCATTTCCGGGACGGAAGAGACCCAGTACTTC
>TRBV5-1|NA|TRBJ1-1|TRBD1
CASSLGWTGAAEAFF
TGCGCCAGCAGCTTGGGGTGGACAGGGGCGGCTGAAGCTTTCTTT
>TRBV7-6|NA|TRBJ2-5|NA
CASSSRTQETQYF
TGTGCCAGCAGCTCTCGGACCCAAGAGACCCAGTACTTC
>TRBV7-6|NA|TRBJ2-5|TRBD2
CASSPVERGGETQYF
TGTGCCAGCAGCCCCGTGGAGCGGGGAGGGGAGACCCAGTACTTC
>TRBV9|NA|TRBJ2-1|NA
CASTPDGYNNEQFF
TGTGCCAGCACCCCCGATGGATACAACAATGAGCAGTTCTTC
>TRBV11-2|many|TRBJ1-6|NA
CASSLDPGPNSPLHF
TGTGCCAGCAGCTTAGATCCAGGCCCAAATTCACCCCTCCACTTT
>TRBV5-5|NA|TRBJ1-1|NA
CATRWSADTEAFF
TGTGCCACCAGGTGGAGCGCCGACACTGAAGCTTTCTTT
>TRBV7-9|NA|TRBJ1-1|NA
CASSSQGSNTEAFF
TGTGCCAGCAGCTCCCAGGGGTCGAACACTGAAGCTTTCTTT
>TRBV29-1|few|TRBJ2-2|NA
CSVVGDTGELFF
TGCAGCGTTGTGGGGGATACCGGGGAGCTGTTTTTT